These T cell receptor beta chains were read from a single sample in a study of T cell changes during pregnancy in multiple sclerosis. The data were produced by immunoSEQ multiplex PCR, yet TCRdb's version contains in-frame clones alone and is incomplete. The repertoire consists of about 100,000 clones, with 85% to 95% occurring once and the leading ten covering less than 0.9%. The specimen was peripheral blood, collected in the third trimester of pregnancy. The receptors here all came from a female donor in good health, enrolled as a control in a pregnancy study. The CDR3 runs from the conserved cysteine through the conserved F or W. The D gene is left open where the match is weak. Size is omitted from some rows. Given values are once, few, many or a class for expanded clones.

j_gene	d_gene	v_gene	abundance	CDR3aa	CDR3nt
TRBJ1-5	.	TRBV5-8	.	CASSLGGLGQPQHF	TGTGCCAGCAGCTTGGGGGGGCTTGGTCAGCCCCAGCATTTT
TRBJ2-3	.	TRBV7-9	.	CASSPRLVPDTQYF	TGTGCCAGCAGCCCCCGACTAGTTCCAGATACGCAGTATTTT
TRBJ2-7	.	TRBV4-1	.	CASSQTPGLYYEQYF	TGCGCCAGCAGCCAGACCCCGGGACTTTACTACGAGCAGTACTTC
TRBJ2-1	.	TRBV7-3	.	CASSPQGGGNNEQFF	TGTGCCAGCAGCCCCCAAGGCGGGGGCAACAATGAGCAGTTCTTC
TRBJ1-2	TRBD1	TRBV2	.	CASSAGTGFSYGYTF	TGTGCCAGCAGTGCCGGGACAGGCTTCTCTTATGGCTACACCTTC
TRBJ1-2	TRBD1	TRBV5-5	.	CASRGEQGVYGYTF	TGTGCCAGCAGGGGAGAACAGGGGGTTTATGGCTACACCTTC
TRBJ2-7	.	TRBV2	once	CASREPTEPQYF	TGTGCCAGCAGGGAACCGACGGAGCCCCAGTACTTC
TRBJ1-1	.	TRBV19	.	CASSTSAGAFIMNTEAFF	TGTGCCAGTAGTACCTCGGCAGGGGCCTTCATCATGAACACTGAAGCTTTCTTT
TRBJ1-6	.	TRBV11-3	once	CASSLDHGGGSPLHF	TGTGCCAGCAGCTTAGATCACGGGGGTGGTTCACCCCTCCACTTT
TRBJ1-2	TRBD1	TRBV9	.	CASSAHRGADYGYTF	TGTGCCAGCAGCGCTCACAGGGGCGCCGACTATGGCTACACCTTC
TRBJ2-4	.	TRBV6-1	.	CASTKEGGGVNIQYF	TGTGCCAGCACCAAGGAGGGGGGGGGTGTAAACATTCAGTACTTC
TRBJ2-5	TRBD2	TRBV4-1	.	CASSQDLISGGQETQYF	TGCGCCAGCAGCCAAGATTTAATTTCGGGGGGTCAAGAGACCCAGTACTTC
TRBJ2-1	TRBD1	TRBV11-3	.	CASSRTTGSSYNEQFF	TGTGCCAGCAGCAGGACGACAGGGAGCTCCTACAATGAGCAGTTCTTC
TRBJ1-2	TRBD1	TRBV5-6	.	CASSLAGTGDNYGYTF	TGTGCCAGCAGCTTGGCTGGGACAGGGGATAACTATGGCTACACCTTC
TRBJ1-3	.	TRBV7-2	.	CASSSVPSGNTIYF	TGTGCCAGCAGCTCCGTCCCCTCTGGAAACACCATATATTTT
TRBJ1-2	.	TRBV5-8	.	CASSLGTGLGYGYTF	TGTGCCAGCAGCTTGGGTACAGGGCTGGGCTATGGCTACACCTTC
TRBJ2-2	TRBD2	TRBV7-9	.	CASSLEWNVGRAGELFF	TGTGCCAGCAGCTTGGAATGGAACGTGGGGAGGGCCGGGGAGCTGTTTTTT
TRBJ1-2	.	TRBV6-6	once	CASCSAKDSFNYGYTF	TGTGCCAGCTGTTCAGCAAAGGACAGTTTTAACTATGGCTACACCTTC
TRBJ2-7	TRBD1	TRBV2	.	CASSVEDRDTYEQYF	TGTGCCAGCAGTGTGGAGGACAGGGACACCTACGAGCAGTACTTC
TRBJ2-5	.	TRBV20-1	.	CSAEAGGTQYF	TGCAGTGCTGAAGCGGGTGGGACCCAGTACTTC
TRBJ2-1	TRBD2	TRBV9	.	CASSVIGLTGGEQFF	TGTGCCAGCAGCGTCATAGGTCTTACGGGGGGTGAGCAGTTCTTC
TRBJ2-2	TRBD1	TRBV19	.	CASSKGKTGGDTGELFF	TGTGCCAGTAGTAAGGGGAAGACAGGGGGCGATACCGGGGAGCTGTTTTTT
TRBJ1-5	TRBD1	TRBV29-1	.	CSVSTGGSNQPQHF	TGCAGCGTCTCGACAGGGGGAAGCAATCAGCCCCAGCATTTT
TRBJ1-5	TRBD1	TRBV6-5	.	CASSYTGGGQPQHF	TGTGCCAGCAGTTACACAGGGGGAGGTCAGCCCCAGCATTTT
TRBJ2-5	TRBD2	TRBV19	.	CASRPLGGGYQETQYF	TGTGCCAGCCGCCCACTGGGCGGGGGTTACCAAGAGACCCAGTACTTC
TRBJ1-4	.	TRBV25-1	.	CASSERGYLNEKLFF	TGTGCCAGCAGTGAACGCGGTTACCTTAATGAAAAACTGTTTTTT
TRBJ1-2	.	TRBV19	.	CATRGSGYTF	TGTGCCACCCGCGGCTCAGGCTACACCTTC
TRBJ2-7	.	TRBV27	.	CASSSQAVSYEQYF	TGTGCCAGCAGTTCACAGGCCGTCTCCTACGAGCAGTACTTC
TRBJ1-4	TRBD1	TRBV30	.	CAWSAGQANEKLFF	TGTGCCTGGAGTGCCGGACAGGCAAATGAAAAACTGTTTTTT
TRBJ1-1	TRBD1	TRBV19	.	CASSIGDRGPITEAFF	TGTGCCAGTAGTATAGGGGACAGGGGACCCATCACTGAAGCTTTCTTT
TRBJ2-7	TRBD1	TRBV2	.	CAGTGSDYEQYF	TGTGCCGGGACAGGGTCAGACTACGAGCAGTACTTC
TRBJ2-7	.	TRBV4-3	.	CASSQGYRGTYEQYF	TGCGCCAGCAGCCAAGGTTACCGGGGGACCTACGAGCAGTACTTC
TRBJ1-1	.	TRBV19	.	CASSIAGHTEAFF	TGTGCCAGTAGTATAGCAGGTCACACTGAAGCTTTCTTT
TRBJ1-2	TRBD1	TRBV5-6	.	CASSHTGEVGYTF	TGTGCCAGCAGCCATACAGGGGAGGTTGGCTACACCTTC
TRBJ1-2	.	TRBV6-1	.	CASSTQEGNYGYTF	TGTGCCAGCAGTACTCAGGAGGGAAACTATGGCTACACCTTC
TRBJ1-2	.	TRBV6-6	.	CASRTSLDRNYGYTF	TGTGCCAGCAGAACATCTCTCGATCGTAACTATGGCTACACCTTC
TRBJ2-2	.	TRBV23-1	.	CASSHPVTWGRARELFF	TGCGCCAGCAGTCATCCTGTAACCTGGGGCAGGGCCCGGGAGCTGTTTTTT
TRBJ2-1	.	TRBV13	.	CASSLGLGYRADNEQFF	TGTGCCAGCAGCTTAGGCCTTGGCTACCGCGCGGACAATGAGCAGTTCTTC
TRBJ1-2	.	TRBV28	.	CASSPRSYGYTF	TGTGCCAGCAGCCCCCGTTCCTATGGCTACACCTTC
TRBJ1-5	TRBD1	TRBV19	.	CASSIPDRGQGQPQHF	TGTGCCAGTAGTATACCCGACCGAGGACAGGGCCAGCCCCAGCATTTT
TRBJ2-7	.	TRBV11-3	.	CASSLPERDSYEQYF	TGTGCCAGCAGCTTACCCGAGAGGGACTCATACGAGCAGTACTTC
TRBJ2-7	.	TRBV10-3	.	CAGPRDLTGSYEQYF	TGTGCCGGGCCCCGGGATTTGACAGGATCCTACGAGCAGTACTTC
TRBJ2-1	TRBD1	TRBV9	.	CASSTTGGEQFF	TGTGCCAGCAGCACGACAGGGGGCGAGCAGTTCTTC
TRBJ1-1	.	TRBV10-3	once	CAISETDGGEAFF	TGTGCCATCAGTGAGACCGACGGAGGTGAAGCTTTCTTT
TRBJ2-7	.	TRBV9	.	CASSGWGGAGYEQYF	TGTGCCAGCAGCGGATGGGGTGGGGCGGGATACGAGCAGTACTTC
TRBJ2-1	TRBD1	TRBV7-2	.	CASSLTMTGSADEQFF	TGTGCCAGCAGCCTCACAATGACAGGGTCCGCGGATGAGCAGTTCTTC
TRBJ1-1	.	TRBV5-1	.	CASSLRGGSAEAFF	TGCGCCAGCAGCTTGCGCGGGGGTTCGGCTGAAGCTTTCTTT
TRBJ2-1	.	TRBV11-2	.	CASSLGFGFEQFF	TGTGCCAGCAGCTTAGGGTTCGGGTTTGAGCAGTTCTTC
TRBJ2-7	TRBD1	TRBV27	.	CASSLTGQGGEQYF	TGTGCCAGCAGTTTGACGGGACAGGGGGGCGAGCAGTACTTC
TRBJ2-3	TRBD2	TRBV27	.	CASRGAGELLSTDTQYF	TGTGCCAGCAGAGGCGCGGGGGAGTTACTGAGCACAGATACGCAGTATTTT
TRBJ2-1	.	TRBV7-9	.	CASSLGGEQFF	TGTGCCAGCAGCTTGGGGGGTGAGCAGTTCTTC
TRBJ2-3	TRBD1	TRBV9	.	CASSVAARGQGISDTQYF	TGTGCCAGCAGCGTAGCGGCAAGGGGGCAGGGGATTTCAGATACGCAGTATTTT
TRBJ2-5	TRBD2	TRBV5-4	.	CASSFRTGGPETQYF	TGTGCCAGCAGCTTTAGAACGGGGGGGCCAGAGACCCAGTACTTC
TRBJ2-7	.	TRBV6-5	.	CASSYAEDSYEQYF	TGTGCCAGCAGTTACGCGGAAGATTCCTACGAGCAGTACTTC